Shown below are 25 T cell receptor beta chains from a single sample sequenced in a study of OX40 agonist ivuxolimab in advanced cancers. Profiling relied on immunoSEQ multiplex PCR, and the TCRdb table lists in-frame clones only, not all of them. The sample contains approximately 91,000 clones, around 87% of which appear only once. Material: CD4+ or CD8+ T cells sorted from blood, obtained in a trial of the OX40 agonist ivuxolimab. These receptors were taken from an adult with an advanced solid tumor such as melanoma, head and neck, liver or kidney cancer.

The V gene is TRBV21-1, the J gene TRBJ2-1; the table's D call of TRBD1 was not tested on the DNA. TRBV21-1 represents a pseudogene. The CDR3 has 12 residues. CDR3 in amino acids: CASSVAKTEQFF. CDR3 nucleotide sequence: TGTGCCAGCAGCGTCGCTAAGACAGAGCAGTTCTTC.

The chain couples TRBV28 to TRBJ1-5; no clear D gene. Per germline, CDR1 MDHEN and CDR2 SYDVKM. Trimming cost V 4 bases and J 0 bases, with 10 bases left between them. This CDR3 has 15 amino acids. The CDR3 DNA sequence: TGTGCCAGCAGTTCGGTTCACACTAGCAATCAGCCCCAGCATTTT. This translates into CASSSVHTSNQPQHF.

This chain links TRBV6-6 with TRBJ1-2, with TRBD1 identical over 8 bases. The V and J ends lost 4 bases and 4 bases, in that order; junction bases with no gene match: 5. The CDR3 length is 14 residues. Germline V gives CDR1 MNHNY, CDR2 SVGAGI (reference sequence). CDR3 coding DNA: TGTGCCAGCAGTTCCAGGGACAGGAGCTATGGCTACACCTTC. It yields the protein CASSSRDRSYGYTF.

This chain connects TRBV18 to TRBJ1-2; D possibly corresponds to TRBD1 (6 bases). Germline V CDR1 and CDR2: KGHSH, LQKENI. The CDR3 extends over 17 amino acids. Deletions cut 2 bases from V and 1 base from J, with 17 bases between. CDR3 loop: CASSPVTQGTSNYGYTF. Here the CDR3 DNA reads TGTGCCAGCTCACCAGTGACGCAGGGGACAAGTAACTATGGCTACACCTTC.

This chain joins TRBV18 and TRBJ1-1; 8 bases are a match to TRBD1. This CDR3 has 18 amino acids. Germline CDR1 reads KGHSH; CDR2 reads LQKENI. V lost 1 base and J lost 5; bases outside the gene matches: 15. DNA for the CDR3: TGTGCCAGCTCACCACAAAAACTCACCGGGACAGGTTTTACTGAAGCTTTCTTT. This encodes CASSPQKLTGTGFTEAFF.

The V gene is TRBV7-9, the J gene TRBJ1-4; 10 nucleotides align to TRBD1. From germline, CDR1 is SEHNR and CDR2 FQNEAQ (reference sequence). V was pared by 5 bases and J by 8 bases, with 11 bases of the junction left unmatched. This CDR3 is 16 amino acids long. CDR3 DNA sequence: TGTGCCAGCAGCACCGGACAGGGGGGGAAAACCGAAAAACTGTTTTTT. It codes for CASSTGQGGKTEKLFF.

This clone has only a few counts. This chain joins TRBV29-1 and TRBJ2-1; D perhaps matches TRBD1 (6 bases). The CDR3 loop spans 14 amino acids. Germline lookup yields CDR1 SQVTM and CDR2 ANQGSEA. The V and J ends lost 5 bases and 0 bases respectively, with 11 bases between them. CDR3: CSVWTESSYNEQFF. CDR3 DNA sequence: TGCAGCGTTTGGACAGAGAGCTCCTACAATGAGCAGTTCTTC.

This rearrangement joins TRBV10-3 to TRBJ2-7; perhaps TRBD2 as D (8 bases). This CDR3 comprises 12 residues. Germline V CDR1 and CDR2: ENHRY, SYGVKD. The V end lost 11 bases, the J end lost 5 bases, and 16 bases lay between the germline ends. The CDR3 nucleotides read TGTGCCGCCGGGAGGGGGCGGGACGAGCAGTACTTC. It specifies CAAGRGRDEQYF.

This clone has a single count. The rearrangement links TRBV25-1 to TRBJ1-1; D perhaps matches TRBD1 (5 bases). V lost 2 bases and J 8 bases, leaving 18 bases between the germline ends. CDR3 length: 15 amino acids. CDR1 and CDR2 (germline): MGHDK, SYGVNS. CDR3 protein: CASSEQGARVGEAFF. CDR3 sequence (DNA): TGTGCCAGCAGTGAACAAGGGGCAAGGGTAGGAGAAGCTTTCTTT.

There are a few counts of this clone. This chain joins TRBV11-2 and TRBJ2-1; a possible D gene is TRBD1 (6 bases). CDR3 length: 12 amino acids. Germline CDR1 is SGHAT and CDR2 is FQNNGV. Trimming took 1 base from V and 9 from J, leaving 7 bases between them. The CDR3 loop reads CASSLGDIEQFF. CDR3 nucleotides: TGTGCCAGCAGCTTAGGGGACATTGAGCAGTTCTTC.

The chain is built from TRBV4-1 and TRBJ1-6; 7 positions agree with TRBD1. J lost 8 bases, V lost 0 bases, and 10 bases had no gene match. This CDR3 is 17 amino acids long. Germline V gene data show CDR1 as MGHRA and CDR2 as YSYEKL. In nucleotides, the CDR3 is TGCGCCAGCAGCCAAGAGGCCCGACAGGGTGGTTATTCACCCCTCCACTTT. Its protein is CASSQEARQGGYSPLHF.

The chain links TRBV14 to TRBJ2-7; D perhaps matches TRBD1 (5 bases). The germline V gene has CDR1 SGHDN and CDR2 FVKESK. The CDR3 runs to 15 residues. V gave up 0 bases and J gave up 3 bases, with 12 bases separating them. CDR3 sequence (DNA): TGTGCCAGCAGCCAAGAGTCCCTGGGGCACTACGAGCAGTACTTC. Translated, it gives CASSQESLGHYEQYF. Variable domain in full (rest from reference TRBV14 and TRBJ2-7): EAGVTQFPSHSVIEKGQTVTLRCDPISGHDNLYWYRRVMGKEIKFLLHFVKESKQDESGMPNNRFLAERTGGTYSTLKVQPAELEDSGVYFCASSQESLGHYEQYFGPGTRLTVT.

J is TRBJ1-1 and V is TRBV4-2; 7 nucleotides align to TRBD1. Losses at the gene ends were 1 base for V and 3 bases for J; bases not matched to a gene: 14. The CDR3 consists of 18 residues. The germline V gene has CDR1 LGHNA and CDR2 YNFKEQ. The CDR3: CASSQVGPGAGGYTEAFF. CDR3 in DNA: TGTGCCAGCAGCCAAGTAGGTCCCGGGGCAGGGGGGTACACTGAAGCTTTCTTT.

The chain combines TRBV12-5 with TRBJ1-1; D is uncertain. The V gene lost 6 bases and the J gene lost 1 base, with 12 bases spanning the gap. This CDR3 comprises 14 residues. The germline V gene encodes CDR1 LGHNT and CDR2 FRNRAP. The CDR3: CASGYQHRNTEAFF. CDR3 nucleotides: TGTGCTAGTGGGTACCAACACCGGAACACTGAAGCTTTCTTT.

This clone was counted a single time. V and J are TRBV5-1 and TRBJ2-5; D may be TRBD2 (7 bases). Trimming shortened V by 7 bases and J by 4 bases, and 11 bases separated the two germline ends. The length of the CDR3 is 12 residues. CDR1 is SGHRS, CDR2 YFSETQ, per germline. The CDR3 is CASGGAGETQYF. The DNA of the CDR3 is TGCGCCAGCGGGGGGGCAGGAGAGACCCAGTACTTC.

The table lists this clone with a few counts. The chain joins TRBV10-2 to TRBJ1-5; D remains unclear. Trimming left V 2 bases short and J 3 bases short, with 2 bases between. Germline lookup yields CDR1 WSHSY and CDR2 SAAADI. CDR3 length: 12 amino acids. The CDR3 region is CASSETNQPQHF. The CDR3, as DNA: TGCGCCAGCAGTGAGACCAATCAGCCCCAGCATTTT.

The rearrangement uses TRBV7-2 and TRBJ2-2; 10 positions agree with TRBD1. Germline V gives CDR1 SGHTA, CDR2 FQGNSA. CDR3 length: 15 amino acids. V dropped 5 bases and J dropped 8; count of bases not matched to a gene: 8. This CDR3 is CASSPTGGVSGELFF. The CDR3 DNA follows: TGTGCCAGCAGCCCGACAGGGGGCGTTTCGGGGGAGCTGTTTTTT.

J is TRBJ1-1 and V is TRBV6-5; tentatively, D is TRBD1 (6 bases). CDR3 length: 14 residues. CDR1 is MNHEY and CDR2 is SVGAGI in the germline V gene. The V end was cut by 6 bases, the J end by 6 bases, with 17 bases between. The CDR3 loop reads CASSHRGGLSEAFF. DNA for the CDR3: TGTGCCAGCAGCCACCGAGGGGGGCTCTCTGAAGCTTTCTTT.

The rearrangement links TRBV5-1 to TRBJ2-5; 10 bases agree with TRBD2. Germline loops: CDR1 SGHRS, CDR2 YFSETQ. V shed 6 bases and J 4 bases; nucleotides not matched to a gene: 6. The CDR3 length is 14 residues. The CDR3, as DNA: TGCGCCAGCACCCAGCGGGGGGGCCTAGAGACCCAGTACTTC. Protein product: CASTQRGGLETQYF.

The chain recombines TRBV11-2 with TRBJ1-4; D unresolved. Trimming removed 2 bases from V and 8 bases from J, with 12 bases in between. The germline V gene has CDR1 SGHAT and CDR2 FQNNGV. The CDR3 covers 14 residues. The CDR3 coding sequence is TGTGCCAGCAGCTTATCCCTATCTGGGGAAAAACTGTTTTTT. Protein: CASSLSLSGEKLFF. The full variable domain, completed using reference TRBV11-2 and TRBJ1-4, is EAGVAQSPRYKIIEKRQSVAFWCNPISGHATLYWYQQILGQGPKLLIQFQNNGVVDDSQLPKDRFSAERLKGVDSTLKIQPAKLEDSAVYLCASSLSLSGEKLFFGSGTQLSVL.

The rearrangement links TRBV7-3 to TRBJ2-6; the D is unclear. There are 15 residues in the CDR3. Trimming shortened V by 2 bases and J by 1 base, and 6 bases separated the two germline ends. Per germline, CDR1 SGHTA and CDR2 FQGTGA. CDR3 DNA: TGTGCCAGCAGCTTAGGGGTTTCTGGGGCCAACGTCCTGACTTTC. It is translated as CASSLGVSGANVLTF.

V is TRBV7-3 and J is TRBJ2-3; 7 bases map to TRBD2. The junction had 8 bases not matched to a gene; V was cut back by 5 bases and J by 0 bases. In germline, CDR1 is SGHTA, CDR2 FQGTGA. This CDR3 region has 16 residues. CDR3 nucleotide sequence: TGTGCCAGCAGCCTATCCAGCGGGGCAAGCACAGATACGCAGTATTTT. Residues: CASSLSSGASTDTQYF.

As concerns this clone: At one end, the junction sequence differs from germline, possibly due to a read error. CDR3 residues: CASSFRANRAAEHF. The CDR3 nucleotides are TGTGCCAGCAGTTTCCGCGCTAACCGGGCCGCGGAGCATTTT. The chain carries TRBV28 and TRBJ2-3; no clear D. In germline, CDR1 is MDHEN, CDR2 SYDVKM. The CDR3 sequence is 14 residues long.

The rearrangement links TRBV5-1 to TRBJ1-3; 8 nucleotides match TRBD1. The V and J ends lost 4 bases and 2 bases, in that order; junction bases with no gene match: 5. This CDR3 contains 15 residues. Germline V gene data show CDR1 as SGHRS and CDR2 as YFSETQ. For the CDR3, the DNA is TGCGCCAGCAGCGCCACAGGGGGGACTGGAAACACCATATATTTT. Translated: CASSATGGTGNTIYF.

The V gene is TRBV2, the J gene TRBJ1-1, with TRBD1 identical over 9 bases. Trimming cost V 6 bases and J 2 bases; bases outside gene matches: 10. In germline, CDR1 is SNHLY, CDR2 FYNNEI. The CDR3 is 16 residues long. The CDR3 is CASRTGTGRANTEAFF. In nucleotides, the CDR3 is TGTGCCAGCAGGACCGGGACAGGGCGGGCCAACACTGAAGCTTTCTTT.